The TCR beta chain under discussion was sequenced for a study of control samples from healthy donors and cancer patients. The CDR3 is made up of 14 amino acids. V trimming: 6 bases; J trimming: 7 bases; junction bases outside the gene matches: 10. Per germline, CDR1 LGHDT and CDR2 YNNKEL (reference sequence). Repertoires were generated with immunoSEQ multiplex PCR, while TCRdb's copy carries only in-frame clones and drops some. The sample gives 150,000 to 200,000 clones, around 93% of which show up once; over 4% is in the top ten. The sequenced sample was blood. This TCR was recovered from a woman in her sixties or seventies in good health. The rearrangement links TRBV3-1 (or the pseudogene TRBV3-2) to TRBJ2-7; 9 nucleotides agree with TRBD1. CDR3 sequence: CASSFPGQGTEQYF. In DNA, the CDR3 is TGTGCCAGCAGTTTTCCGGGACAGGGTACGGAGCAGTACTTC.